These 20 T cell receptor beta chains share one sample of origin, sequenced in a study of cytomegalovirus exposure and HLA in healthy donors. 60 Vbeta and 13 Jbeta primers were used in PCR. The table came from immunoSEQ multiplex PCR; TCRdb's copy has only in-frame clones and leaves some out. This table holds under 200,000 clones, about three quarters found once. Sequenced input: PBMCs. The receptors derive from a female donor in good health and CMV-seronegative.

J is TRBJ2-7 and V is TRBV29-1; 9 positions match TRBD1. This CDR3 region has 13 residues. The germline V gene encodes CDR1 SQVTM and CDR2 ANQGSEA. The V gene end was trimmed by 5 bases and the J gene end by 2 bases; junction bases not matched to a gene: 4. The chain's CDR3 is CSVKQGAAYEQYF. CDR3 DNA sequence: TGCAGCGTTAAACAGGGGGCTGCCTACGAGCAGTACTTC.

V and J are TRBV28 and TRBJ1-6, with unresolved D. The CDR3 spans 15 residues. Germline assignment: CDR1 MDHEN and CDR2 SYDVKM. Trimming pared 3 bases from V and 7 bases from J, leaving 13 bases between. CDR3 nucleotides: TGTGCCAGCAGTTTGGGAAAACCGGGGAATTCACCCCTCCACTTT. This translates into CASSLGKPGNSPLHF.

Of note for this clone: The sample carries other DNA sequences with the same CDR3. V and J are TRBV30 and TRBJ1-1; weak D call: TRBD1 (5 bases). CDR3 length: 13 amino acids. The V and J ends lost 3 bases and 3 bases respectively, with 11 bases between them. CDR1 and CDR2 from the germline V gene are GTSNPN and SVGIG (reference sequence). The CDR3 sequence: CAWRRGEDTEAFF. The CDR3 DNA sequence: TGTGCCTGGAGGCGGGGGGAGGACACTGAAGCTTTCTTT.

This clone was seen only once. The chain is built from TRBV20-1 and TRBJ2-5, with TRBD2 as a possible D gene (7 bases). Germline assignment: CDR1 DFQATT and CDR2 SNEGSKA (reference sequence). The CDR3 consists of 9 residues. The CDR3 bases are TGCGCGGGGGCTTGGACCCAGTACTTC. This translates into CAGAWTQYF.

A few counts support this clone. The rearrangement links TRBV6-5 to TRBJ2-4, with TRBD1 as a possible D gene (6 bases). Trimming pared 4 bases from V and 12 bases from J, leaving 19 bases between. The CDR3 contains 14 residues. Germline CDR1 reads MNHEY; CDR2 reads SVGAGI. The CDR3 DNA reads as TGTGCCAGCAGTTTCTCCCGGGACAAGGGCAGTCAGTACTTC. Translating gives CASSFSRDKGSQYF.

The V call is TRBV28, the J call TRBJ1-5; a weak D match, TRBD1 (5 bases). The CDR3 runs to 14 residues. Germline V CDR1 and CDR2: MDHEN, SYDVKM. V lost 6 bases, J lost 2 bases, and 11 bases lay in between. The CDR3 spells CASRPAGGNQPQHF. CDR3 in DNA: TGTGCCAGCAGGCCGGCGGGGGGCAATCAGCCCCAGCATTTT.

This clone was seen only once. The chain combines TRBV7-2 with TRBJ1-5; 7 bases match TRBD1. The CDR3 runs 15 residues. Germline V gene lookup returns CDR1 SGHTA and CDR2 FQGNSA. Trimming at V came to 2 bases and at J to 0 bases, leaving 1 base not matched to a gene. The CDR3 DNA is TGTGCCAGCAGCTTAACAGGGGCTAGCAATCAGCCCCAGCATTTT. Translation gives CASSLTGASNQPQHF.

The V and J genes are TRBV28 and TRBJ1-6, with 8 bases fitting TRBD1. The V gene end was trimmed by 6 bases and the J gene end by 2 bases; junction bases not matched to a gene: 3. This CDR3 contains 15 residues. The V gene's germline CDR1 is MDHEN and CDR2 SYDVKM. CDR3 nucleotide sequence: TGTGCCAGCAGCGTGACAGGGGCCTATAATTCACCCCTCCACTTT. Protein product: CASSVTGAYNSPLHF.

This clone showed up just once. V gene TRBV9 combines with J gene TRBJ1-2; tentative D call: TRBD1 (5 bases). The CDR3 is 15 residues long. Germline CDR1 is SGDLS and CDR2 is YYNGEE. Deletions cut 0 bases from V and 1 base from J, with 10 bases between. The CDR3 is CASSVGGGLNYGYTF. The CDR3, as DNA: TGTGCCAGCAGCGTAGGTGGGGGACTTAACTATGGCTACACCTTC.

The J gene is TRBJ1-5, the V gene TRBV18; D is unclear. Trimming shortened V by 4 bases and J by 5 bases, and 6 bases separated the two germline ends. Germline CDR1 and CDR2: KGHSH and LQKENI. The CDR3 extends over 12 amino acids. The CDR3 here is CASSRYDQPQHF. Written as DNA, the CDR3 is TGTGCCAGCTCACGCTATGATCAGCCCCAGCATTTT.

This clone was detected once. This chain connects TRBV5-1 to TRBJ2-5, with a possible D match to TRBD1 (8 bases). The CDR3 consists of 16 residues. Germline-derived CDR1 and CDR2 are SGHRS and YFSETQ. V gave up 3 bases and J gave up 2 bases, with 17 bases separating them. The DNA for the CDR3 is TGCGCCAGCAGCTCGACAGGGGCGCGGGGGCAAGAGACCCAGTACTTC. This translates into CASSSTGARGQETQYF.

CDR3 sequence reads: CASNQVKAGEDTQYF. The CDR3 coding sequence is TGTGCCAGCAATCAAGTGAAAGCGGGAGAAGATACGCAGTATTTT. The chain has TRBV2 and TRBJ2-3; the match to TRBD2 covers 8 bases. The CDR3 runs 15 residues. Germline V lookup: CDR1 SNHLY, CDR2 FYNNEI. V shed 7 bases, J shed 5 bases, and the junction held 11 bases outside the gene matches.

The chain is built from TRBV4-3 and TRBJ1-1, with unresolved D. V gave up 1 base and J gave up 0 bases, with 6 bases separating them. Germline V gene data show CDR1 as LGHNA and CDR2 as YSLEER. The CDR3 is 14 amino acids. This CDR3 reads CASSQGIVNTEAFF. CDR3 in DNA: TGCGCCAGCAGCCAAGGAATAGTGAACACTGAAGCTTTCTTT.

The rearrangement joins TRBV7-2 to TRBJ2-4; D may be TRBD2 (5 bases). The germline V and J ends were trimmed by 1 base and 5 bases, with 15 bases remaining between them. The CDR3 covers 16 residues. Germline CDR1 is SGHTA and CDR2 is FQGNSA. The CDR3 coding sequence is TGTGCCAGCAGCTTAGAAGCGAGAGGGTCGCAAAACATTCAGTACTTC. As protein: CASSLEARGSQNIQYF.

The genes are TRBV19 and TRBJ2-3; 11 bases match TRBD2. The CDR3 totals 17 residues. Germline V gene sequence: CDR1 LNHDA, CDR2 SQIVND (reference sequence). Trimming removed 4 bases from V and 2 bases from J; junction bases left unmatched: 8. CDR3 loop: CASSSKGLAVPTDTQYF. The CDR3 DNA is TGTGCCAGTAGTAGTAAGGGACTAGCGGTCCCCACAGATACGCAGTATTTT.

The V call is TRBV5-1, the J call TRBJ1-6, with D perhaps TRBD1 (5 bases). The CDR3 runs to 14 residues. Germline-derived CDR1 and CDR2 are SGHRS and YFSETQ. V was cut by 4 bases and J by 7 bases, with 12 bases left in between. This CDR3 reads CASSATRANSPLHF. The CDR3 nucleotides are TGCGCCAGCAGCGCTACCAGGGCCAATTCACCCCTCCACTTT.

V is TRBV18 and J is TRBJ2-2; unclear D gene. Germline V gene sequence: CDR1 KGHSH, CDR2 LQKENI. CDR3 length: 13 amino acids. V dropped 2 bases and J dropped 9 bases, with 10 bases sitting between them. CDR3 DNA: TGTGCCAGCTCACCAGGGCCCCCCCGGGAGCTGTTTTTT. Its protein is CASSPGPPRELFF.

J is TRBJ1-2 and V is TRBV15; D is undetermined. V gave up 0 bases and J gave up 4 bases, with 15 bases separating them. The CDR3 consists of 16 residues. Germline CDR1 and CDR2: LNHNV and YYDKDF (reference sequence). The CDR3 nucleotides read TGTGCCACCAGCAGAGATATGGCGACGCGGATCTATGGCTACACCTTC. Protein product: CATSRDMATRIYGYTF.

The J gene is TRBJ1-3, the V gene TRBV21-1; the table's D gene call, TRBD1, was not cross checked with the DNA. TRBV21-1 constitutes a pseudogene. The CDR3 has 15 residues. The CDR3 protein is CASPLVADSGNTIYF. CDR3 in DNA: TGTGCCAGCCCTTTGGTGGCAGACTCTGGAAACACCATATATTTT.

This clone was seen more than once but under ten times. This chain joins TRBV5-1 and TRBJ2-1, with D possibly matching TRBD2 (5 bases). CDR3 size: 14 residues. Germline CDR1 SGHRS, CDR2 YFSETQ. V was clipped by 0 bases and J by 4 bases, with 8 bases between them. CDR3: CASSLELVYNEQFF. The CDR3 DNA reads TGCGCCAGCAGCTTGGAACTAGTTTACAATGAGCAGTTCTTC. The whole variable domain, remainder taken from reference TRBV5-1 and TRBJ2-1, is KAGVTQTPRYLIKTRGQQVTLSCSPISGHRSVSWYQQTPGQGLQFLFEYFSETQRNKGNFPGRFSGRQFSNSRSEMNVSTLELGDSALYLCASSLELVYNEQFFGPGTRLTVL.